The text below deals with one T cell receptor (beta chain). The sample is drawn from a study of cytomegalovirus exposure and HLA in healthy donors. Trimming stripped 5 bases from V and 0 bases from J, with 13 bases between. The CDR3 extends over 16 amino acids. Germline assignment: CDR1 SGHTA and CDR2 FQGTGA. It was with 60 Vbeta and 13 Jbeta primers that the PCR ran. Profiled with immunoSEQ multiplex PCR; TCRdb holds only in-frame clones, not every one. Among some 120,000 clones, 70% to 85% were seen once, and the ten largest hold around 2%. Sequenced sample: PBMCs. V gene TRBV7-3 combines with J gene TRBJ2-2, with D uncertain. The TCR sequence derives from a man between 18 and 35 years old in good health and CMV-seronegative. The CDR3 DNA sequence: TGTGCCAGCAGCGCCATGGTCTTAGCGAACACCGGGGAGCTGTTTTTT. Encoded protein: CASSAMVLANTGELFF.